This T cell receptor beta chain derives from a study of blood T cell repertoires in COVID-19. Overall study context: Some COVID-19 samples were acute and others convalescent; all came from the United States, Italy and Spain. From T cells, B-cell-depleted T cells, or PBMCs came the material, which was cDNA or gDNA.

As originally analysed: Reference gene primer amplification gave nucleated cell count estimates. Measured with immunoSEQ multiplex PCR; TCRdb has only the in-frame clones, and not every one. The V and J calls and clone size come from that table; D and trimming were worked out from the DNA. The sample records under 250,000 clones, around 90% being singletons. The CDR3 spans 16 residues. V lost 1 base to trimming and J lost 0 bases; unmatched junction nucleotides: 0. Germline V CDR1 and CDR2: SGHVS, FNYEAQ. The V call is TRBV7-6, the J call TRBJ2-3; 11 nucleotides match TRBD2. This sequence originates from a man aged 55 to 69 who had recovered from COVID-19. The specimen was peripheral blood. The CDR3 sequence is CASSLVAGGSTDTQYF. The CDR3 coding sequence is TGTGCCAGCAGCTTAGTAGCGGGGGGGAGCACAGATACGCAGTATTTT. The full variable domain, its missing parts supplied by reference TRBV7-6 and TRBJ2-3, is GAGVSQSPRYKVTKRGQDVALRCDPISGHVSLYWYRQALGQGPEFLTYFNYEAQQDKSGLPNDRFSAERPEGSISTLTIQRTEQRDSAMYRCASSLVAGGSTDTQYFGPGTRLTVL.